This TCR beta chain was captured in a study of Ad26.COV2.S vaccination and SARS-CoV-2 variants. Only in-frame clones appear in the TCRdb table, and some are missing; sequencing was by immunoSEQ multiplex PCR. The sample has fewer than 900,000 clones; 89% are singletons. V lost 6 bases to trimming and J lost 3 bases, with 17 bases between them. This CDR3 spans 15 amino acids. Germline lookup yields CDR1 SGHRS and CDR2 YFSETQ. This clone has more than one count but fewer than ten. Regarding treatment: some 19 received Ad26.COV2.S at low or high dose, single or two shots; roughly five received placebo; per-sample allocation not given. Collection of the samples took place on day 63 after the first injection of vaccine or placebo.

The sample consisted of peripheral blood, taken in a trial of Ad26.COV2.S vaccine versus placebo. This TCR was sampled from a person aged 18-65 years who received the Ad26.COV2.S COVID-19 vaccine or a placebo. This chain connects TRBV5-1 to TRBJ2-3; tentative D call: TRBD2 (6 bases). The CDR3 sequence: CASTIADPSTDTQYF. The CDR3 DNA is TGCGCCAGCACAATAGCGGATCCGAGTACAGATACGCAGTATTTT. Variable domain in full (rest from reference TRBV5-1 and TRBJ2-3): KAGVTQTPRYLIKTRGQQVTLSCSPISGHRSVSWYQQTPGQGLQFLFEYFSETQRNKGNFPGRFSGRQFSNSRSEMNVSTLELGDSALYLCASTIADPSTDTQYFGPGTRLTVL.